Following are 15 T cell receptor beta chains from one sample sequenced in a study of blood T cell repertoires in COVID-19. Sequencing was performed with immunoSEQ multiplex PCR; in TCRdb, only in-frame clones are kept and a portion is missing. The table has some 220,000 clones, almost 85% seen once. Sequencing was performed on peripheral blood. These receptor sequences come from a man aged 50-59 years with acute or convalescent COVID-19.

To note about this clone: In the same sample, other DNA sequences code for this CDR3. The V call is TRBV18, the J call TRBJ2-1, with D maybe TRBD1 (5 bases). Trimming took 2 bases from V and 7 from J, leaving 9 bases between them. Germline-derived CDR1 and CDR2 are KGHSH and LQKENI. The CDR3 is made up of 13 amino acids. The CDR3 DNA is TGTGCCAGCTCACCAGGTCAGGGTAATGAGCAGTTCTTC. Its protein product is CASSPGQGNEQFF.

The CDR3 region is CASSPSVRGQTQYF. The CDR3 bases are TGTGCCAGCAGCCCCTCGGTTAGGGGGCAGACCCAGTACTTC. The chain couples TRBV7-2 to TRBJ2-5; TRBD1 aligns across 7 bases. The CDR3 spans 14 residues. CDR1 and CDR2 from the germline V gene are SGHTA and FQGNSA. J was trimmed by 6 bases and V by 5 bases; bases with no gene match: 9.

CDR3 in DNA: TGTGCCAGCAGCACTCGAGGGCAGGCGAGCTCCTACGAGCAGTACTTC. This translates into CASSTRGQASSYEQYF. V and J are TRBV27 and TRBJ2-7; D perhaps matches TRBD2 (5 bases). V was shortened by 6 bases and J by 0 bases, with 18 bases between the two germline ends. Germline V gene sequence: CDR1 MNHEY, CDR2 SMNVEV (reference sequence). The CDR3 length is 16 residues.

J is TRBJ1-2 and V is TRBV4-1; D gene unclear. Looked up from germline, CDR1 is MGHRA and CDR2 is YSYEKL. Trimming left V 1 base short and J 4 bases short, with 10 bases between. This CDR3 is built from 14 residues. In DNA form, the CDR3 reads TGCGCCAGCAGCCAAGCCCAGGCGGGCTATGGCTACACCTTC. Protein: CASSQAQAGYGYTF.

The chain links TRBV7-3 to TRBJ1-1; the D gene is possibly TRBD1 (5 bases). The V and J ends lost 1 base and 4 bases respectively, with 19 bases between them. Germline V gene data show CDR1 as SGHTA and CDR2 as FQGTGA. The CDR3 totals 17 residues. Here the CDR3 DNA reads TGTGCCAGCAGCTTAAACGGTTGGGGCCTATGGGGCACTGAAGCTTTCTTT. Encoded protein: CASSLNGWGLWGTEAFF.

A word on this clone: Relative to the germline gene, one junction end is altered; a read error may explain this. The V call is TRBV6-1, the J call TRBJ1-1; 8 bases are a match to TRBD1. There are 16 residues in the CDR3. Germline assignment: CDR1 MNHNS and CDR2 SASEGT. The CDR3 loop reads CASSGGLRQGNAEAFF. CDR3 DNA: TGTGCCAGCAGTGGGGGCTTAAGACAGGGGAACGCTGAAGCTTTCTTT.

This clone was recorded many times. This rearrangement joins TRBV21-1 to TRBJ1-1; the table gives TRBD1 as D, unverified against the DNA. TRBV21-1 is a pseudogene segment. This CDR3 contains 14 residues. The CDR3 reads CASSKDRGHTEAFF. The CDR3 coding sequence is TGTGCCAGCAGCAAAGACAGGGGGCACACTGAAGCTTTCTTT.

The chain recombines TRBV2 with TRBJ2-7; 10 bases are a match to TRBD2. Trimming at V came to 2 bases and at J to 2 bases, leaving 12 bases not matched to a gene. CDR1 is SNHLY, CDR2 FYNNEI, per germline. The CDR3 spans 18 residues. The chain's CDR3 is CASSETSSGSALPYEQYF. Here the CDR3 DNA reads TGTGCCAGCAGTGAAACGTCTAGCGGGAGCGCACTACCCTACGAGCAGTACTTC.

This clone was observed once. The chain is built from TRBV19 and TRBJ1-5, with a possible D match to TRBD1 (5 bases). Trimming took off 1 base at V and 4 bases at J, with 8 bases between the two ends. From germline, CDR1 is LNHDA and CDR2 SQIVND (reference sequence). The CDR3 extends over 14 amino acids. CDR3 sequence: CASSIVGANQPQHF. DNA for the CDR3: TGTGCCAGTAGTATAGTTGGGGCGAATCAGCCCCAGCATTTT.

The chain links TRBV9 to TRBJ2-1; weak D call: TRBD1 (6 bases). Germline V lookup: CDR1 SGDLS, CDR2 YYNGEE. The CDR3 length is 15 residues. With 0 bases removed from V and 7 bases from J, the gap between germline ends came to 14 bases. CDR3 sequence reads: CASSVEGTGSNEQFF. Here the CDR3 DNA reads TGTGCCAGCAGCGTAGAAGGAACAGGGTCGAATGAGCAGTTCTTC.

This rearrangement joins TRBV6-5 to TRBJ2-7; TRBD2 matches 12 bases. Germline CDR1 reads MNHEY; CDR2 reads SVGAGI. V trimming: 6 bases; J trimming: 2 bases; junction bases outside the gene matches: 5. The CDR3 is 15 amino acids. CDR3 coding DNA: TGTGCCAGCAGCACCGGACTAGCGGGGACCTACGAGCAGTACTTC. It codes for CASSTGLAGTYEQYF.

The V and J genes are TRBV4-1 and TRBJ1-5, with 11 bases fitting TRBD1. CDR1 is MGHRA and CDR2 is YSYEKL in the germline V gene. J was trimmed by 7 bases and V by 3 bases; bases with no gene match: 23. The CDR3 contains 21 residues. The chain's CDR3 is CASSHIIFGQGALVKGQPQHF. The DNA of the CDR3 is TGCGCCAGCAGCCACATAATCTTCGGACAGGGGGCGCTGGTTAAGGGGCAGCCCCAGCATTTT.

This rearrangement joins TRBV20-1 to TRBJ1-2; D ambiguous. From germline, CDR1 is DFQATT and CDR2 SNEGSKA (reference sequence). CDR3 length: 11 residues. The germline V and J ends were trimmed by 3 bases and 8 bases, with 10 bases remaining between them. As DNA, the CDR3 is TGCAGTGCTAGCGAGGGATTCGGCTACACCTTC. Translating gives CSASEGFGYTF.

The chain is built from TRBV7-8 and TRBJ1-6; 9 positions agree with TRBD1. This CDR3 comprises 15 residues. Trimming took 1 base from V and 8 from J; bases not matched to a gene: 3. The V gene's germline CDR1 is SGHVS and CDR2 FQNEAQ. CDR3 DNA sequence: TGTGCCAGCAGCTTAGGCCGGGACAGGGATTCACCCCTCCACTTT. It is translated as CASSLGRDRDSPLHF. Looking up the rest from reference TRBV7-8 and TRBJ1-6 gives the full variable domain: GAGVSQSPRYKVAKRGQDVALRCDPISGHVSLFWYQQALGQGPEFLTYFQNEAQLDKSGLPSDRFFAERPEGSVSTLKIQRTQQEDSAVYLCASSLGRDRDSPLHFGNGTRLTVT.

Here the CDR3 reads CASRAGPGGYLGANVLTF. Here the CDR3 DNA reads TGTGCCAGCAGAGCTGGACCAGGGGGTTACCTGGGGGCCAACGTCCTGACTTTC. The chain has TRBV5-4 and TRBJ2-6; 7 bases are shared with TRBD1. V lost 5 bases and J lost 4; bases outside the gene matches: 15. CDR1 and CDR2 (germline): SGHNT, YYREEE (reference sequence). The CDR3 runs to 18 residues.